This entry lists 19 T cell receptor beta chains sequenced from one sample in a study of OX40 agonist ivuxolimab in advanced cancers. The assay was immunoSEQ multiplex PCR, and TCRdb's table has in-frame clones only and misses some. The table records about 19,000 clones, roughly 88% of them present only once. Sequences were derived from CD4+ or CD8+ T cells sorted from blood, sampled in a trial of the OX40 agonist ivuxolimab. The receptor source for this set is an adult with an advanced solid tumor such as melanoma, head and neck, liver or kidney cancer.

The chain carries TRBV2 and TRBJ1-5; possible D gene TRBD1, 5 bases. The V and J ends lost 4 bases and 1 base respectively, with 11 bases between them. Germline values: CDR1 SNHLY, CDR2 FYNNEI. The CDR3 has 15 residues. In DNA, the CDR3 is TGTGCCAGCAGTGTACCCCCAGGGAGCAATCAGCCCCAGCATTTT. Translation: CASSVPPGSNQPQHF. Combining the CDR3 with reference TRBV2 and TRBJ1-5 gives the whole variable domain EPEVTQTPSHQVTQMGQEVILRCVPISNHLYFYWYRQILGQKVEFLVSFYNNEISEKSEIFDDQFSVERPDGSNFTLKIRSTKLEDSAMYFCASSVPPGSNQPQHFGDGTRLSIL.

This sequence joins TRBV28 and TRBJ2-2; a weak D match, TRBD1 (5 bases). CDR1 is MDHEN, CDR2 SYDVKM, per germline. CDR3 length: 16 amino acids. V was clipped by 5 bases and J by 0 bases, with 13 bases between them. DNA for the CDR3: TGTGCCAGCAGTCGTACAGGCACCGCGAACACCGGGGAGCTGTTTTTT. Its translation: CASSRTGTANTGELFF.

The table lists this clone with a few counts. The V call is TRBV7-9, the J call TRBJ2-1, with 11 bases matching TRBD2. Trimming removed 6 bases from V and 6 bases from J; junction bases left unmatched: 4. Germline-derived CDR1 and CDR2 are SEHNR and FQNEAQ (reference sequence). The CDR3 consists of 14 residues. In DNA, the CDR3 is TGTGCCAGCAGTTCAGGGACTAGCGGCAATGAGCAGTTCTTC. This codes for CASSSGTSGNEQFF.

This clone has only one observation. The chain combines TRBV2 with TRBJ2-1; D is unresolved. V was pared by 6 bases and J by 9 bases, with 21 bases between. This CDR3 is built from 15 residues. Germline V CDR1 and CDR2: SNHLY, FYNNEI. CDR3 region: CASSGLTHPRGEQFF. The CDR3 coding sequence is TGTGCCAGCAGCGGATTGACCCACCCGCGCGGTGAGCAGTTCTTC.

The chain is built from TRBV5-6 and TRBJ2-1; D is undetermined. This CDR3 contains 18 residues. V lost 0 bases and J lost 0, with 16 bases in between. CDR1 is SGHDT, CDR2 YYEEEE, per germline. The CDR3 reads CASSLDQSLSGSYNEQFF. CDR3 nucleotides: TGTGCCAGCAGCTTGGATCAATCTTTGAGTGGCTCCTACAATGAGCAGTTCTTC.

The chain is built from TRBV7-3 and TRBJ2-1, with D uncertain. Germline V gene sequence: CDR1 SGHTA, CDR2 FQGTGA. CDR3 length: 14 amino acids. The V and J ends lost 4 bases and 2 bases respectively, with 9 bases between them. DNA of the CDR3: TGTGCCAGCAGCTCTGAAAGCCCCTACAATGAGCAGTTCTTC. This encodes CASSSESPYNEQFF. Combining the CDR3 with reference TRBV7-3 and TRBJ2-1 gives the whole variable domain GAGVSQTPSNKVTEKGKYVELRCDPISGHTALYWYRQSLGQGPEFLIYFQGTGAADDSGLPNDRFFAVRPEGSVSTLKIQRTERGDSAVYLCASSSESPYNEQFFGPGTRLTVL.

The rearrangement links TRBV19 to TRBJ1-5, with D possibly TRBD1 on 5 matching bases. CDR3 size: 15 residues. The ends were cut back, 3 bases at V and 1 base at J, with 10 bases in the middle. Germline CDR1 LNHDA, CDR2 SQIVND (reference sequence). The CDR3 bases are TGTGCCAGTAGTATTTTCAGGGTCAGCAATCAGCCCCAGCATTTT. As protein: CASSIFRVSNQPQHF.

This chain links TRBV19 with TRBJ1-5; tentative D call: TRBD1 (5 bases). Looked up from germline, CDR1 is LNHDA and CDR2 is SQIVND (reference sequence). The germline V and J ends were trimmed by 7 bases and 0 bases, with 13 bases remaining between them. The CDR3 sequence is 15 residues long. CDR3 protein: CASKDSGRSNQPQHF. In DNA, the CDR3 is TGTGCCAGTAAGGACTCGGGGCGTAGCAATCAGCCCCAGCATTTT.

V and J are TRBV7-6 and TRBJ1-1, with D possibly being TRBD1 (6 bases). V was cut by 2 bases and J by 5 bases, with 12 bases left in between. This CDR3 is 14 amino acids long. Germline loops: CDR1 SGHVS, CDR2 FNYEAQ. The CDR3 spells CASSLNRAGTEAFF. In DNA, the CDR3 is TGTGCCAGCAGCTTAAACAGGGCGGGGACTGAAGCTTTCTTT.

The CDR3, as DNA: TGTGCCAGCAGTGAACAGGGGTTCTCTGGGGCCAACGTCCTGACTTTC. Amino acids: CASSEQGFSGANVLTF. V is TRBV6-1 and J is TRBJ2-6; tentatively, D is TRBD1 (6 bases). CDR3 size: 16 residues. V was pared by 2 bases and J by 0 bases, with 8 bases between. Germline-derived CDR1 and CDR2 are MNHNS and SASEGT.

This clone was counted only a few times. J is TRBJ2-3 and V is TRBV29-1, with D perhaps given as TRBD1 or TRBD2 (5 bases each). Trimming removed 0 bases from V and 4 bases from J, with 23 bases in between. Per germline, CDR1 SQVTM and CDR2 ANQGSEA. This CDR3 region has 18 residues. The CDR3 DNA sequence: TGCAGCGTTGAAGATCAATGGGTAGGGAGTGGGGGTTCAGATACGCAGTATTTT. Translated: CSVEDQWVGSGGSDTQYF.

Within the sample, this clone is medium-sized. V and J are TRBV5-1 and TRBJ2-1, with a weak D call TRBD2 (7 bases). Trimming took off 3 bases at V and 6 bases at J, with 13 bases between the two ends. In germline, CDR1 is SGHRS, CDR2 YFSETQ. The CDR3 extends over 14 amino acids. CDR3 sequence: CASSYQGGGNEQFF. The CDR3, as DNA: TGCGCCAGCAGCTATCAGGGAGGGGGCAATGAGCAGTTCTTC. Combining the CDR3 with reference TRBV5-1 and TRBJ2-1 gives the whole variable domain KAGVTQTPRYLIKTRGQQVTLSCSPISGHRSVSWYQQTPGQGLQFLFEYFSETQRNKGNFPGRFSGRQFSNSRSEMNVSTLELGDSALYLCASSYQGGGNEQFFGPGTRLTVL.

The chain employs TRBV12-5 and TRBJ2-1, with a possible D match to TRBD2 (5 bases). CDR3 length: 12 residues. V lost 7 bases, J lost 8 bases, and 12 bases lay in between. Germline V gives CDR1 LGHNT, CDR2 FRNRAP. CDR3 residues: CASAGYAHEQFF. DNA for the CDR3: TGTGCTAGTGCGGGGTACGCTCATGAGCAGTTCTTC.

This clone was counted a single time. The J gene is TRBJ1-2, the V gene TRBV19; D is possibly TRBD1 (5 bases). The V and J ends lost 10 bases and 2 bases respectively, with 14 bases between them. The germline V gene encodes CDR1 LNHDA and CDR2 SQIVND (reference sequence). CDR3 length: 13 amino acids. Written as DNA, the CDR3 is TGTGCCACCCAACCGGGGGGAAACTATGGCTACACCTTC. This encodes CATQPGGNYGYTF.

The sample holds a few counts of this clone. The chain recombines TRBV7-9 with TRBJ1-1; D remains unclear. V was clipped by 5 bases and J by 2 bases, with 9 bases between them. Looked up from germline, CDR1 is SEHNR and CDR2 is FQNEAQ (reference sequence). This CDR3 spans 13 amino acids. The CDR3 sequence is CASSPAPNTEAFF. DNA of the CDR3: TGTGCCAGCAGCCCGGCCCCAAACACTGAAGCTTTCTTT.

The chain is built from TRBV6-5 and TRBJ1-6, with 9 positions matching TRBD1. Looked up from germline, CDR1 is MNHEY and CDR2 is SVGAGI. Trimming took 5 bases from V and 10 from J; bases not matched to a gene: 9. The CDR3 consists of 15 residues. The CDR3 coding sequence is TGTGCCAGCAGTCAAACAGGGGGCACGGGATCACCCCTCCACTTT. It is translated as CASSQTGGTGSPLHF.

The J gene is TRBJ2-7, the V gene TRBV28; the match to TRBD2 covers 12 bases. Germline assignment: CDR1 MDHEN and CDR2 SYDVKM. The CDR3 covers 15 residues. J lost 4 bases, V lost 5 bases, and 6 bases had no gene match. The CDR3 bases are TGTGCCAGCAGTAACGGACTAGCGGGGCTATACGAGCAGTACTTC. This encodes CASSNGLAGLYEQYF. Combining the CDR3 with reference TRBV28 and TRBJ2-7 gives the whole variable domain DVKVTQSSRYLVKRTGEKVFLECVQDMDHENMFWYRQDPGLGLRLIYFSYDVKMKEKGDIPEGYSVSREKKERFSLILESASTNQTSMYLCASSNGLAGLYEQYFGPGTRLTVT.

The V and J genes are TRBV11-2 and TRBJ1-3, with D hard to call. This CDR3 has 17 amino acids. Germline lookup yields CDR1 SGHAT and CDR2 FQNNGV. V was pared by 5 bases and J by 0 bases, with 17 bases between. This CDR3 reads CASSLPRTAHSGNTIYF. The CDR3 region has the DNA TGTGCCAGCAGCCTCCCAAGGACCGCTCACTCTGGAAACACCATATATTTT.

The chain joins TRBV6-5 to TRBJ2-2; D might be TRBD2 (5 bases). Germline-derived CDR1 and CDR2 are MNHEY and SVGAGI. The CDR3 spans 15 residues. Between the trimmed V and J ends, which lost 6 bases and 6 bases, there was a span of 17 bases. The CDR3 nucleotides read TGTGCCAGCAGATCTCTAGCTCCGAGATCCGGGGAGCTGTTTTTT. This sequence encodes CASRSLAPRSGELFF.